The TCR beta chain described here comes from a study of T-cell memory formation after mild COVID-19. TCRdb reanalysed the 5' RACE reads using MiXCR and keeps one entry per CDR3 protein. The data hold about 58,000 distinct CDR3 sequences, with 28% observed a single time. This clonotype appeared once. Its antigen is as yet unknown. The CDR3 spans 13 residues. With 1 base removed from V and 6 bases from J, the gap between germline ends came to 7 bases. Germline CDR1 SGDLS, CDR2 YYNGEE. Findings and caveats of the study: What remained unconfirmed was the SARS-CoV-2 specificity of second-wave clones peaking on day 37.

This sequence originates from a man aged 18 to 29 who had mild COVID-19 (a few samples of this study predate the infection). Cell type and time point are not known. The rearrangement joins TRBV9 to TRBJ2-2; no clear D gene. Sequenced material: PBMCs or a T cell subset sorted from them (not recorded which). CDR3 DNA: TGTGCCAGCAGCGTAACCGGTCCCGGGGAGCTGTTTTTT. Encoded protein: CASSVTGPGELFF.